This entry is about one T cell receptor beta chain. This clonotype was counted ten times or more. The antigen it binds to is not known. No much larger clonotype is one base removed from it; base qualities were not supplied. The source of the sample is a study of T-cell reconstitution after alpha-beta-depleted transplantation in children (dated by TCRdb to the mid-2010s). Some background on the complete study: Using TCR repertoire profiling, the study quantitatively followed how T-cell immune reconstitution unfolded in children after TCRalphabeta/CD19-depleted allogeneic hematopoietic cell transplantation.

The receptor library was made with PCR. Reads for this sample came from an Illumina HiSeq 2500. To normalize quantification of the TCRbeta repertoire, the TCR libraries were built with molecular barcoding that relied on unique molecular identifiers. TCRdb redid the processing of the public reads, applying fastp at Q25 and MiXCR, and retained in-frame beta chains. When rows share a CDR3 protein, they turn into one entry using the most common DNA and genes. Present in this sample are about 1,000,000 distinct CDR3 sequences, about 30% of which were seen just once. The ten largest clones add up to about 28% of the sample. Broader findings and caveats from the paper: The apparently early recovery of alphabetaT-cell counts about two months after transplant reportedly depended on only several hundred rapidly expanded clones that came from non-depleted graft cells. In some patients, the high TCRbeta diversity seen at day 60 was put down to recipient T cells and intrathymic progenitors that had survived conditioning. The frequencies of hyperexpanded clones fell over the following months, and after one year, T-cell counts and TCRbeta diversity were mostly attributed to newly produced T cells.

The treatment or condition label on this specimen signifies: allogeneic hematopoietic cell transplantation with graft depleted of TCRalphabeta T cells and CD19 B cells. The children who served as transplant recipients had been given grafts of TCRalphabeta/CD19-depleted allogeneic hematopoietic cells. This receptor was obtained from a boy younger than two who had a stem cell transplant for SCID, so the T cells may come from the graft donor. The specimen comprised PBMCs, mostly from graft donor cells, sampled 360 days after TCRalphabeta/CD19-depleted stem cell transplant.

In nucleotides, the sequence is TGCAGTGCTAGGGGGGACACTGAAGCTTTCTTT. Translated, it reads CSARGDTEAFF. The sequence links TRBV20-1 to TRBJ1-1, and possibly TRBD1, on 5 matching bases. V and J are truncated by 3 bases and 3 bases respectively, leaving an intervening sequence of 5 bases. CDR1 and CDR2, per the germline V gene (reference sequence), are DFQATT and SNEGSKA. Including the terminal cysteine and phenylalanine, the CDR3 comprises 11 residues. Solely the CDR3 DNA is kept, with 33 bases framed from the first base.